One and the same sample provided the 21 T cell receptor beta chains below, sequenced in a study of shared clonotypes between healthy human individuals. The protocol was immunoSEQ multiplex PCR, while the TCRdb copy is restricted to in-frame clones and leaves out a portion. The sample lists a few million clones; over 85% were seen once. The sequencing sample was made of naive CD4+ T cells from PBMCs. As to subset: CD45RA+ positively selected. Source of these receptors: a man aged 18 to 35 in good health. Some clones in this sample may be carry-over from other donors' samples.

The chain joins TRBV15 to TRBJ2-3; D gene ambiguous. The CDR3 runs 15 residues. The V end was cut by 1 base, the J end by 3 bases, with 11 bases between. CDR1 LNHNV and CDR2 YYDKDF come from the germline V gene (reference sequence). The chain's CDR3 is CATSRVGRQTDTQYF. DNA of the CDR3: TGTGCCACCAGCAGAGTGGGCAGGCAAACAGATACGCAGTATTTT.

The chain is built from TRBV18 and TRBJ2-1; 8 bases fit TRBD2. This CDR3 contains 16 residues. The germline gives CDR1 KGHSH, CDR2 LQKENI. J was trimmed by 2 bases and V by 3 bases; bases with no gene match: 6. CDR3 loop: CASSPEHSGTYNEQFF. CDR3 sequence (DNA): TGTGCCAGCTCACCGGAGCATAGCGGGACCTACAATGAGCAGTTCTTC.

This rearrangement joins TRBV12-5 to TRBJ2-7; 9 nucleotides line up with TRBD1. V trimming: 3 bases; J trimming: 2 bases; junction bases outside the gene matches: 2. The germline gives CDR1 LGHNT, CDR2 FRNRAP. There are 14 residues in the CDR3. The CDR3 loop is CASGFGTGTYEQYF. The CDR3 DNA is TGTGCTAGTGGTTTCGGGACAGGGACCTACGAGCAGTACTTC.

The chain uses TRBV7-6 and TRBJ2-5, with D possibly being TRBD2 (6 bases). Germline assignment: CDR1 SGHVS and CDR2 FNYEAQ. The CDR3 runs to 15 residues. Trimming left V 7 bases short and J 2 bases short, with 17 bases between. The CDR3 DNA is TGTGCCAGCACCTTTCAGCCGGGAGCTCAAGAGACCCAGTACTTC. Translating gives CASTFQPGAQETQYF.

The chain combines TRBV27 with TRBJ1-4, with D perhaps TRBD1 (6 bases). The CDR3 totals 15 residues. V was pared by 2 bases and J by 8 bases, with 15 bases between. In germline, CDR1 is MNHEY, CDR2 SMNVEV (reference sequence). Written as DNA, the CDR3 is TGTGCCAGCAGTTTAGGGGGCACCCGAGGGGAAAAACTGTTTTTT. Translating it yields CASSLGGTRGEKLFF.

As concerns this clone: Additional DNA sequences in this sample encode the identical CDR3. The chain is built from TRBV7-9 and TRBJ1-1; possible D gene TRBD1, 6 bases. The CDR3 extends over 14 amino acids. V was shortened by 5 bases and J by 0 bases, with 10 bases between the two germline ends. Germline-derived CDR1 and CDR2 are SEHNR and FQNEAQ (reference sequence). DNA for the CDR3: TGTGCCAGCAGCCTGGACAGACTGAACACTGAAGCTTTCTTT. Protein sequence: CASSLDRLNTEAFF.

The chain uses TRBV6-4 and TRBJ1-2; D ambiguous. The CDR3 loop spans 13 amino acids. Looked up from germline, CDR1 is MRHNA and CDR2 is SNTAGT. The V and J ends lost 4 bases and 6 bases respectively, with 12 bases between them. The CDR3 sequence: CASSVGRGHGYTF. The CDR3 coding sequence is TGTGCCAGCAGTGTTGGTAGAGGGCATGGCTACACCTTC.

J is TRBJ2-2 and V is TRBV6-4; no clear D. CDR1 and CDR2 (germline): MRHNA, SNTAGT. V lost 7 bases and J lost 6, with 9 bases in between. This CDR3 has 12 residues. The CDR3 here is CASNDSPGELFF. CDR3 DNA sequence: TGTGCCAGCAACGACTCCCCCGGGGAGCTGTTTTTT.

The rearrangement uses TRBV15 and TRBJ2-3, with unresolved D. The V end lost 1 base, the J end lost 0 bases, and 14 bases lay between the germline ends. This CDR3 comprises 17 residues. Germline V gene lookup returns CDR1 LNHNV and CDR2 YYDKDF (reference sequence). The CDR3 spells CATSRGRARSSTDTQYF. The CDR3 DNA follows: TGTGCCACCAGCAGAGGCCGGGCGCGTAGTAGCACAGATACGCAGTATTTT.

V is TRBV4-1 and J is TRBJ2-7; 10 nucleotides line up with TRBD2. J was trimmed by 2 bases and V by 4 bases; bases with no gene match: 11. This CDR3 is built from 17 residues. CDR1 is MGHRA, CDR2 YSYEKL, per germline. The CDR3 coding sequence is TGCGCCAGCAGCCGAGGACAAACTAGCGGGACGGCCTACGAGCAGTACTTC. It is translated as CASSRGQTSGTAYEQYF.

This chain uses TRBV11-1 with TRBJ2-5, with 9 bases identical to TRBD2. V dropped 2 bases and J dropped 5; count of bases not matched to a gene: 6. The V gene's germline CDR1 is SGHAT and CDR2 FQDESV (reference sequence). This CDR3 spans 15 amino acids. The CDR3 protein is CASSLTREGPETQYF. The CDR3 DNA sequence: TGTGCCAGCAGCTTAACGCGGGAGGGCCCGGAGACCCAGTACTTC.

The gene calls are TRBV11-2 and TRBJ1-4; no clear D gene. V lost 5 bases and J 5 bases, leaving 15 bases between the germline ends. The CDR3 contains 15 residues. The V gene's germline CDR1 is SGHAT and CDR2 FQNNGV. The chain's CDR3 is CASSPTPGLNEKLFF. As DNA, the CDR3 is TGTGCCAGCAGCCCAACACCGGGCCTCAATGAAAAACTGTTTTTT.

V usage is TRBV2 and J usage is TRBJ2-7, with TRBD1 as a possible D gene (5 bases). Germline V CDR1 and CDR2: SNHLY, FYNNEI. The CDR3 has 15 residues. V gave up 6 bases and J gave up 7 bases, with 22 bases separating them. CDR3 amino acids: CASRFDSSYGSEQYF. In DNA form, the CDR3 reads TGTGCCAGCAGATTCGACAGTTCCTATGGGTCGGAGCAGTACTTC.

The gene calls are TRBV30 and TRBJ2-7; D is unclear. The CDR3 is 16 amino acids. Germline assignment: CDR1 GTSNPN and CDR2 SVGIG (reference sequence). V was clipped by 4 bases and J by 1 base, with 20 bases between them. The CDR3: CAWTPTGMIRSYEQYF. CDR3 DNA sequence: TGTGCCTGGACACCAACCGGCATGATTAGGTCCTACGAGCAGTACTTC.

V usage is TRBV6-4 and J usage is TRBJ1-1, with D possibly TRBD1 on 5 matching bases. CDR1 and CDR2 (germline): MRHNA, SNTAGT. The CDR3 runs 13 residues. Trimming left V 4 bases short and J 1 base short, with 7 bases between. This CDR3 is CASSAGPNTEAFF. The CDR3 DNA sequence: TGTGCCAGCAGTGCAGGGCCGAACACTGAAGCTTTCTTT.

The genes are TRBV9 and TRBJ1-2; the D is unclear. V was trimmed by 3 bases and J by 2 bases, leaving 20 bases between them. CDR1 and CDR2 from the germline V gene are SGDLS and YYNGEE. The CDR3 loop spans 17 amino acids. Here the CDR3 reads CASSADLVGPLNYGYTF. CDR3 nucleotides: TGTGCCAGCAGCGCGGACCTGGTAGGCCCGCTCAACTATGGCTACACCTTC.

The rearrangement joins TRBV5-1 to TRBJ1-2; no firm D call. The CDR3 extends over 16 amino acids. V shed 0 bases and J shed 7 bases, with 19 bases lying between them. Germline CDR1 is SGHRS and CDR2 is YFSETQ. The CDR3 bases are TGCGCCAGCAGCTTGGCTACAGCCCCCTCATTATCTGGCTACACCTTC. This gives the protein CASSLATAPSLSGYTF.

The chain has TRBV21-1 and TRBJ2-2; TRBD1 is the table's D call and was not checked against the DNA. TRBV21-1 constitutes a pseudogene. CDR3 length equals 16 residues. In nucleotides, the CDR3 is TGTGCCAGCAGCTCCCGACAGAAACGCCGCACCGGGGAGCTGTTTTTT. Translated: CASSSRQKRRTGELFF.

As regards this clone: The same CDR3 also results from other DNA sequences found in this sample. This chain joins TRBV18 and TRBJ2-2; no definite D call. Deletions cut 2 bases from V and 5 bases from J, with 9 bases between. The CDR3 consists of 14 residues. Germline loops: CDR1 KGHSH, CDR2 LQKENI. The CDR3, as DNA: TGTGCCAGCTCACCATTGGCAGGAACCGGGGAGCTGTTTTTT. Translated, it gives CASSPLAGTGELFF.

This chain connects TRBV6-6 to TRBJ1-4; D might be TRBD1 (5 bases). The germline V and J ends were trimmed by 2 bases and 5 bases, with 12 bases remaining between them. The CDR3 sequence is 15 residues long. CDR1 and CDR2 (germline): MNHNY, SVGAGI (reference sequence). Here the CDR3 DNA reads TGTGCCAGCAGTTACCCGGGGACGACAAATGAAAAACTGTTTTTT. This encodes CASSYPGTTNEKLFF.

This clone was counted a few times. The sample contains more than one DNA sequence encoding this CDR3. The chain is built from TRBV28 and TRBJ1-2, with 7 bases matching TRBD1. The V gene end was trimmed by 4 bases and the J gene end by 4 bases; junction bases not matched to a gene: 6. Looked up from germline, CDR1 is MDHEN and CDR2 is SYDVKM. This CDR3 region has 14 residues. CDR3 in DNA: TGTGCCAGCAGTTCTAGACAGGGATCCTATGGCTACACCTTC. This gives the protein CASSSRQGSYGYTF.